The 11 T cell receptor beta chains below come from one sample, sequenced in a study of control samples from healthy donors and cancer patients. Sequencing was performed with immunoSEQ multiplex PCR; in TCRdb, only in-frame clones are kept and a portion is missing. Of 80,000 to 85,000 clones in the sample, about 88% are singletons; the top ten hold under 7.5%. Sequences were obtained from blood. These TCRs come from a woman between 50 and 59 years old in good health.

The chain is built from TRBV7-2 and TRBJ1-1, with D possibly TRBD1 on 6 matching bases. Germline V gene sequence: CDR1 SGHTA, CDR2 FQGNSA. CDR3 size: 11 residues. Trimming removed 5 bases from V and 7 bases from J, with 8 bases in between. CDR3 nucleotides: TGTGCCAGCAGCCTGGACAGTGAAGCTTTCTTT. Translating gives CASSLDSEAFF.

As DNA, the CDR3 is TGTGCCAGCCGACTATGGAACACTGAAGCTTTCTTT. It translates to CASRLWNTEAFF. V is TRBV25-1 and J is TRBJ1-1; D uncertain. V gave up 8 bases and J gave up 1 base, with 8 bases separating them. CDR1 MGHDK and CDR2 SYGVNS come from the germline V gene. This CDR3 is built from 12 residues.

The chain recombines TRBV5-1 with TRBJ2-1; tentatively, D is TRBD2 (7 bases). The CDR3 totals 16 residues. Between the trimmed V and J ends, which lost 0 bases and 2 bases, there was a span of 12 bases. The germline V gene encodes CDR1 SGHRS and CDR2 YFSETQ. The CDR3 loop is CASSLEGGTTYNEQFF. The CDR3 coding sequence is TGCGCCAGCAGCTTGGAGGGGGGGACAACCTACAATGAGCAGTTCTTC.

The V call is TRBV6-2 or TRBV6-3, the J call TRBJ1-5; TRBD1 agrees at 7 bases. Germline V gene lookup returns CDR1 MNHEY and CDR2 SVGEGT. With 5 bases clipped from V and 2 bases from J, the junction kept 3 bases outside the gene matches. This CDR3 spans 14 amino acids. Here the CDR3 reads CASSPGTGNQPQHF. The CDR3 DNA reads as TGTGCCAGCAGTCCAGGGACAGGCAATCAGCCCCAGCATTTT.

The CDR3 DNA sequence: TGCGCCAGCAGCTCCAGAAATCCAACTAATGAAAAACTGTTTTTT. Amino acids: CASSSRNPTNEKLFF. The rearrangement links TRBV5-1 to TRBJ1-4; unclear D gene. The CDR3 covers 15 residues. Germline loops: CDR1 SGHRS, CDR2 YFSETQ. The V and J ends lost 3 bases and 0 bases respectively, with 9 bases between them. The entire variable domain, with the rest obtained from reference TRBV5-1 and TRBJ1-4, is as follows: KAGVTQTPRYLIKTRGQQVTLSCSPISGHRSVSWYQQTPGQGLQFLFEYFSETQRNKGNFPGRFSGRQFSNSRSEMNVSTLELGDSALYLCASSSRNPTNEKLFFGSGTQLSVL.

CDR3 amino acids: CASTEGGAPEAFF. For the CDR3, the DNA is TGTGCCAGCACCGAGGGGGGGGCGCCTGAAGCTTTCTTT. The chain links TRBV6-5 to TRBJ1-1, with a tentative D call TRBD1 (6 bases). The V gene's germline CDR1 is MNHEY and CDR2 SVGAGI. The CDR3 has 13 residues. With 7 bases removed from V and 6 bases from J, the gap between germline ends came to 15 bases.

The CDR3 here is CASSENVNTEAFF. DNA of the CDR3: TGTGCCAGCAGTGAAAATGTGAACACTGAAGCTTTCTTT. The rearrangement uses TRBV2 and TRBJ1-1, with D uncertain. From germline, CDR1 is SNHLY and CDR2 FYNNEI. The length of the CDR3 is 13 residues. V shed 2 bases and J shed 0 bases, with 4 bases lying between them.

This chain uses TRBV3-1 (or the pseudogene TRBV3-2) with TRBJ2-3; tentative D call: TRBD1 (5 bases). The CDR3 sequence is 13 residues long. CDR1 and CDR2 (germline): LGHDT, YNNKEL (reference sequence). Trimming cost V 2 bases and J 4 bases, with 7 bases left between them. The CDR3 sequence: CASSQTGADTQYF. The CDR3 DNA reads TGTGCCAGCAGCCAAACAGGTGCAGATACGCAGTATTTT.

V and J are TRBV5-1 and TRBJ1-2; no definite D call. CDR1 and CDR2 (germline): SGHRS, YFSETQ. This CDR3 is 16 amino acids long. V shed 5 bases and J shed 8 bases, with 25 bases lying between them. CDR3 residues: CASRLTNTALATGYTF. CDR3 DNA sequence: TGCGCCAGCAGGCTTACTAACACGGCGCTAGCTACCGGCTACACCTTC.

This sequence joins TRBV3-1 (or the pseudogene TRBV3-2) and TRBJ2-2; TRBD1 matches at 8 bases. CDR1 LGHDT and CDR2 YNNKEL come from the germline V gene (reference sequence). After removal of 2 bases from V and 8 bases from J, the junction contained 7 bases not matched to a gene. This CDR3 has 15 residues. CDR3 loop: CASSQRDRGRGELFF. The DNA of the CDR3 is TGTGCCAGCAGCCAACGCGACAGGGGTAGGGGGGAGCTGTTTTTT.

The V call is TRBV5-1, the J call TRBJ1-6; D remains ambiguous. V lost 4 bases to trimming and J lost 0 bases, with 14 bases between them. This CDR3 comprises 17 residues. Germline CDR1 and CDR2: SGHRS and YFSETQ. For the CDR3, the DNA is TGCGCCAGCAGCCCCCAAGACCAAAGCTCCTATAATTCACCCCTCCACTTT. Protein: CASSPQDQSSYNSPLHF.